This T cell receptor (beta chain) came from a study of cytomegalovirus exposure and HLA in healthy donors. Turning to the study itself: A data release that came early held tens of millions of unique TCRs from HLA-typed donors.

Whole-study findings and limits: Exclusion applied to some V segments, including TRBV6-2 and TRBV6-3, as they were indistinguishable. TCR beta chains numbering more than 150 were designated cytomegalovirus-associated.

In regard to this clone: Its antigen is not known.

Deletions cut 6 bases from V and 2 bases from J, with 8 bases between. Germline V gene data show CDR1 as SEHNR and CDR2 as FQNEAQ (reference sequence). The CDR3 runs 13 residues. The PCR contained 60 Vbeta and 13 Jbeta primers. TCRdb's copy holds only in-frame clones and misses some; the assay was immunoSEQ multiplex PCR. The sample shows 100,000 to 150,000 clones, roughly four fifths of them seen only once. The receptor was derived from a woman in her 40s in good health and CMV-seropositive. J is TRBJ2-4 and V is TRBV7-9; D might be TRBD1 (5 bases). Sequencing input: PBMCs. The CDR3 protein is CASRGVTKNIQYF. The CDR3 region has the DNA TGTGCCAGCAGAGGGGTGACCAAAAACATTCAGTACTTC.